Shown below are 12 T cell receptor beta chains from a single sample sequenced in a study of response to subunit inactivated influenza vaccine. MiXCR, applied by TCRdb to the RT-PCR reads, yields one record per CDR3 protein. This table has about 800,000 distinct CDR3 sequences, about 20% appearing once. The sample was PBMCs from blood, taken roughly 5 days after vaccination. These receptors all stem from a man aged 50 to 59 who received an inactivated influenza vaccine.

A few counts support this clonotype. CDR3 coding DNA: TGTGCCAGCAGCCAAGGACGAAGCAATCAGCCCCAGCATTTT. It encodes CASSQGRSNQPQHF. This chain uses TRBV3-1 with TRBJ1-5; D not certain. Trimming pared 1 base from V and 1 base from J, leaving 5 bases between. Germline assignment: CDR1 LGHDT and CDR2 YNNKEL (reference sequence). The CDR3 totals 14 residues.

The V call is TRBV7-8, the J call TRBJ2-1; the D is unclear. The CDR3 length is 18 residues. V dropped 5 bases and J dropped 0 bases, with 20 bases sitting between them. Germline loops: CDR1 SGHVS, CDR2 FQNEAQ. The CDR3 coding sequence is TGTGCCAGCAGCCCCACTCAGCCGGGCGGCAGCTCCTACAATGAGCAGTTCTTC. It yields the protein CASSPTQPGGSSYNEQFF.

The J gene is TRBJ2-5, the V gene TRBV20-1; no firm D call. The V gene lost 3 bases and the J gene lost 11 bases, with 13 bases spanning the gap. Germline V gene lookup returns CDR1 DFQATT and CDR2 SNEGSKA (reference sequence). The length of the CDR3 is 11 residues. CDR3 sequence reads: CSASRLDAQYF. CDR3 nucleotide sequence: TGCAGTGCTAGTCGTCTTGACGCTCAGTACTTC.

There are a few counts of this clonotype. CDR3 DNA: TGTGCCAGCGGATTCACTAGCGATCAAGAGACCCAGTACTTC. Amino acids: CASGFTSDQETQYF. The V and J genes are TRBV12-3 or TRBV12-4 and TRBJ2-5; TRBD2 matches at 7 bases. Trimming removed 8 bases from V and 2 bases from J; junction bases left unmatched: 8. CDR3 length: 14 residues.

In its sample, this clonotype was seen once. The CDR3 protein is CATSDLGGLGSSSNEQFF. CDR3 in DNA: TGTGCCACCAGTGACCTCGGGGGTTTGGGTTCGTCTAGCAATGAGCAGTTCTTC. The chain joins TRBV24-1 to TRBJ2-1; perhaps TRBD2 as D (6 bases). The CDR3 contains 18 residues. Germline V gene sequence: CDR1 KGHDR, CDR2 SFDVKD. Trimming took off 4 bases at V and 6 bases at J, with 24 bases between the two ends.

This clonotype was detected only a few times. The chain has TRBV10-2 and TRBJ1-1; 8 bases are a match to TRBD1. The CDR3 has 13 amino acids. The V gene's germline CDR1 is WSHSY and CDR2 SAAADI. The ends lost 8 bases at V and 0 bases at J; junction bases unmatched: 2. CDR3 sequence (DNA): TGCGCCAGCCACAGGGGGGTGAACACTGAAGCTTTCTTT. This codes for CASHRGVNTEAFF.

This clonotype was counted only a few times. The rearrangement links TRBV20-1 to TRBJ2-7; the D gene is possibly TRBD2 (6 bases). This CDR3 region has 13 residues. Germline V gives CDR1 DFQATT, CDR2 SNEGSKA (reference sequence). Trimming shortened V by 6 bases and J by 5 bases, and 17 bases separated the two germline ends. CDR3: CSASRGGGDEQYF. Written as DNA, the CDR3 is TGCAGTGCGAGTAGGGGAGGAGGCGACGAGCAGTACTTC.

The genes are TRBV7-2 and TRBJ1-6; D is perhaps TRBD1 (5 bases). The CDR3 runs to 17 residues. The germline gives CDR1 SGHTA, CDR2 FQGNSA. The V end lost 5 bases, the J end lost 4 bases, and 18 bases lay between the germline ends. CDR3 region: CASSPAVGGSYNSPLHF. CDR3 nucleotides: TGTGCCAGCAGCCCAGCGGTCGGGGGTTCATATAATTCACCCCTCCACTTT.

The gene calls are TRBV20-1 and TRBJ2-7, with TRBD2 matching 8 bases. CDR1 and CDR2 from the germline V gene are DFQATT and SNEGSKA (reference sequence). With V trimmed by 6 bases and J by 4 bases, 17 bases remained unmatched. The CDR3 covers 16 residues. CDR3 loop: CSATQTGAGVRYEQYF. CDR3 bases: TGCAGTGCCACGCAAACGGGAGCGGGAGTAAGGTACGAGCAGTACTTC.

There are a few counts of this clonotype. The chain employs TRBV4-2 and TRBJ1-5; unclear D gene. Between the trimmed V and J ends, which lost 1 base and 0 bases, there was a span of 22 bases. Germline V gene data show CDR1 as LGHNA and CDR2 as YNFKEQ. This CDR3 has 20 amino acids. CDR3 loop: CASSQGFVAEQGYSNQPQHF. CDR3 bases: TGTGCCAGCAGCCAAGGTTTTGTGGCAGAACAAGGGTATAGCAATCAGCCCCAGCATTTT.

The V call is TRBV18, the J call TRBJ1-6; 9 bases fit TRBD1. CDR3 length: 17 residues. J gave up 0 bases and V 6 bases, and 6 bases lay outside the gene matches. Germline CDR1 reads KGHSH; CDR2 reads LQKENI. CDR3 coding DNA: TGTGCCAGCTCGCCGGGACAGGGCGGCTCCTATAATTCACCCCTCCACTTT. The encoded protein is CASSPGQGGSYNSPLHF.

The chain joins TRBV5-1 to TRBJ2-1; D possibly uses TRBD1 or TRBD2 (5 bases each). V was cut by 0 bases and J by 7 bases, with 20 bases left in between. CDR3 size: 17 residues. The germline gives CDR1 SGHRS, CDR2 YFSETQ. The CDR3 loop is CASSLGLKGPGRNEQFF. The DNA for the CDR3 is TGCGCCAGCAGCTTGGGACTAAAGGGACCCGGGCGGAATGAGCAGTTCTTC. The full variable domain, in which reference TRBV5-1 and TRBJ2-1 provide the parts outside the CDR3, is KAGVTQTPRYLIKTRGQQVTLSCSPISGHRSVSWYQQTPGQGLQFLFEYFSETQRNKGNFPGRFSGRQFSNSRSEMNVSTLELGDSALYLCASSLGLKGPGRNEQFFGPGTRLTVL.